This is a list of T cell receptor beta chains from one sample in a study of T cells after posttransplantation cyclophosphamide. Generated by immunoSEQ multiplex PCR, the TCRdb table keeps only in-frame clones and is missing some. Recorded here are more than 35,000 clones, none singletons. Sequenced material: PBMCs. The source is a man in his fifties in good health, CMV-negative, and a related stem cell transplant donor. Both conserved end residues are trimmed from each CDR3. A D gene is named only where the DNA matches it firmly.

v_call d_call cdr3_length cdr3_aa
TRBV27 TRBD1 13 ASSSEGAGNEKLF
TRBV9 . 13 ASSVGGLARYEQY
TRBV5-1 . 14 ASSNPAGGSKAEAF
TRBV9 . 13 ASSGRGRLNTEAF
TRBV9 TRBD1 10 ASSGRDRRQF
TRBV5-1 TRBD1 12 ASSSGQGAHEQY
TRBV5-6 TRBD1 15 ASSLPPPRDRASEQY
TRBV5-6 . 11 ASSLRGDTEAF
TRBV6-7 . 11 ARPGGASQPQH
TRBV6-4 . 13 ASSDSWRGHNEQF
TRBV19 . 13 ASSTGESTNYGYT
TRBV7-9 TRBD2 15 ASSLPSGPYSYNEQF
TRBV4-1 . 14 ASSQDLVRGNYGYT
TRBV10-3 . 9 ASTGSYEQY
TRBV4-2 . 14 ASSQHGEVRPETQY
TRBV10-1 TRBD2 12 ASRSGLAGDEQY
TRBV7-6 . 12 ASSRRGSNEKLF
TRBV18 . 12 ASSPGLAQETQY
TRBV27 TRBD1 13 ASSPLPTGGNEQF
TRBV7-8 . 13 ASSWTRTTSGEQY
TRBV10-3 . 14 AISESLGRENYGYT
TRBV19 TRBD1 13 ASSMMRQGDSPLH
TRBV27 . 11 ASMGAGDYGYA
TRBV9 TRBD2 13 ASSVGRGGYNEQF
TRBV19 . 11 ASSIKLLDEQF
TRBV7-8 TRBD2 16 ASSGRPGLDIFPDTQY
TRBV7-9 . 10 ASSSPGEKLF
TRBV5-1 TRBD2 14 ASSLALAGSYNEQF
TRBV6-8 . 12 ASSYSRWYFTRF
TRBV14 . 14 ASSQEKYVGGETQY
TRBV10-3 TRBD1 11 AIKDRGGGELF
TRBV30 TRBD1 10 AWSATGGSYT
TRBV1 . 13 TSSQDLSVAYEQY
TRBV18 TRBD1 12 ASSPAGTGYAQH
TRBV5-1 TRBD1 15 ASSREAGGVYNSPLH
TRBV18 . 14 ASSPDLEVSNQPQH
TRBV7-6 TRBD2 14 ASSSLAGAGNNEQF